The clone carrying this T cell receptor (beta chain) has a single count. The data belong to a study of blood T cell repertoires in COVID-19. Germline CDR1 reads MNHEY; CDR2 reads SMNVEV (reference sequence). With 3 bases clipped from V and 5 bases from J, the junction kept 16 bases outside the gene matches. The length of the CDR3 is 18 residues. Profiled with immunoSEQ multiplex PCR; TCRdb holds only in-frame clones, not every one. Altogether more than 110,000 clones are present, about 79% being singletons, with the ten largest covering under 3%. The sequencing input was PBMCs or T cells enriched from blood (not recorded which). This TCR came from a woman between 45 and 60 years old who had recovered from COVID-19. The V call is TRBV27, the J call TRBJ2-1; 7 bases line up with TRBD2. CDR3 sequence reads: CASSFRPSTSAPDNEQFF. CDR3 bases: TGTGCCAGCAGTTTTAGGCCCTCCACTAGCGCGCCAGACAATGAGCAGTTCTTC.